This T cell receptor beta chain was recorded in a study of PD-L1 blockade in urothelial cancer (dated by TCRdb to 2015 to 2018). In terms of the full investigation: All patients started therapy at some point between 2014 and 2016 and received atezolizumab 1,200 mg intravenously every 3 weeks. About 90% of the roughly 29 patients were males with bladder-origin urothelial cancer, and about 65% of the roughly 30 reported a prior smoking history. An ECOG performance status of 0 or 1 was recorded for the patients, and 0 to 3 prior chemotherapy regimens had been received by the patients. Blood samples were analyzed at 3 weeks after treatment start (second dose) and at 6 weeks after treatment start. Blood samples gave median yields of 141,255 T cells and approximately 80,000 unique TCRs, along with a median clonality of approximately 0.08. The study, an exploratory multi-omic analysis, examined somatic, immune and clinical correlates of response to PD-L1 blockade with atezolizumab in urothelial cancer. TCR sequencing covered pretreatment tumor samples and matched, serially collected peripheral blood taken before and after atezolizumab treatment. Durable clinical benefit was defined as a progression-free survival longer than 6 months, and TCR features were additionally tested against progression-free survival and overall survival. In the same patients, pretreatment tumors underwent whole exome sequencing and RNA sequencing in addition to TCR sequencing. Durable clinical benefit was achieved by nine patients but not by the remaining 20. Twenty-nine patients had pretreatment blood TCR-seq, approximately 24 had at least one posttreatment blood collection, and approximately 24 had tumor TCR-seq. General study outcomes and caveats: Because the sample size was small (n of about 30) and many exploratory analyses were performed, the results are intended to be hypothesis-generating. Improved progression-free and overall survival was found to be associated with pretreatment peripheral blood TCR clonality below the median. Among patients with durable benefit, tumor-associated TCR clones showed greater expansion in peripheral blood 3 weeks after treatment started (n of about 20, p = 0.022).

Synthetic TCR analog templates were spiked into each PCR to estimate absolute template abundance from read counts. Using the immunoSEQ assay, TCRbeta CDR3 regions were amplified from genomic DNA with bias-controlled V and J gene primers. Sequencing of rearranged TCRbeta segments was performed at approximately 20X coverage. The authors processed their data as follows. Clustering was used to correct sequencing errors, and CDR3s were annotated against IMGT so that V, D and J genes could be assigned. Downstream analyses used only productive TCRbeta rearrangements, leaving out any out-of-frame or stop-codon sequences. Clonality was computed as one minus Shannon entropy normalized by the log of the number of unique productive sequences. Clones differing between time points or between blood and tumor were identified by Fisher's exact test with Benjamini-Hochberg correction at adjusted p below 0.01. In TCRdb, the immuneACCESS table is reduced to in-frame sequences with V and J assigned. These tables do not hold every clone; where another copy was compared, an unresolved V gene accounts for under half, and the others remain unexplained. V and J calls and clone size follow that table, whereas D and trimming were derived from the DNA. Within this sample are 30,000 or so clones, with around 85% of them counted one time only. The ten largest clones capture 2% to 2.5% of the sample.

The cohort included about 27 patients with locally advanced or metastatic urothelial carcinoma who were treated at Memorial Sloan Kettering on a trial protocol. Peripheral blood mononuclear cells were collected pretreatment and during treatment, at between 1 and 8 total time points per patient. The Qiagen DNeasy Blood extraction kit was used to purify genomic DNA from total PBMCs and tumor samples. Collected pretreatment and during treatment, PBMCs were isolated and stored as previously described. A remark on this clone: The clone's antigen remains unknown. There are no base qualities to consult, and no much larger clone falls within one base.

The material sequenced was PBMCs, taken around atezolizumab (anti-PD-L1) treatment. The clonotype was recovered from a middle-aged man with urothelial cancer.

The CDR3 reads as follows: CASSRDRGPESNQPQHF. The DNA reads as follows: TGTGCCAGCAGCCGGGACAGGGGACCCGAAAGCAATCAGCCCCAGCATTTT. The chain couples TRBV2 to TRBJ1-5, with TRBD1 identical over 10 junction bases. The CDR3 contains 17 residues, cysteine and phenylalanine counted. The CDR3 DNA has 51 bases and is translated from base 1. Trimmed from V: 6 bases; trimmed from J: 1 base; junction bases lacking a gene match: 9. The germline V gene supplies CDR1 SNHLY and CDR2 FYNNEI.